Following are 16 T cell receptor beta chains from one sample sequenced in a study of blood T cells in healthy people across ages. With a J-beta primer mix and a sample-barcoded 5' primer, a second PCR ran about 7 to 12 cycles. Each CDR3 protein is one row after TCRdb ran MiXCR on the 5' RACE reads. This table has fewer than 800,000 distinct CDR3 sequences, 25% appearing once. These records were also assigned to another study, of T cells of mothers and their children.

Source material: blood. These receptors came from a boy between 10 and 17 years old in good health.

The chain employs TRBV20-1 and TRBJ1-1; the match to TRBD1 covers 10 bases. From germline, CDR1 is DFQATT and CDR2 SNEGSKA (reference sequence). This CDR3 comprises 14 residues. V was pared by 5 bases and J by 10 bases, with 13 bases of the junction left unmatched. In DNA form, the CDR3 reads TGCAGTGCTCAAATCGACAGGGGGCTCCCCAGAGCTTTCTTT. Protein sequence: CSAQIDRGLPRAFF.

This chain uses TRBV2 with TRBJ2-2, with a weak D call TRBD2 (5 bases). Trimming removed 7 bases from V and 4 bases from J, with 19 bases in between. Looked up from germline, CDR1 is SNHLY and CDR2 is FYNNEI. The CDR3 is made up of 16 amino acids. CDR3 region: CASKRSGDFTTGELFF. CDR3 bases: TGTGCCAGCAAACGGTCCGGGGATTTTACCACCGGGGAGCTGTTTTTT.

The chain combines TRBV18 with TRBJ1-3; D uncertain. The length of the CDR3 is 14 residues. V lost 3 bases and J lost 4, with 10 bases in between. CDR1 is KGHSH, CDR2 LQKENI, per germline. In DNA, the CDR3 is TGTGCCAGCTCACCCGTGGTTGAAGGAAACACCATATATTTT. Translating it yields CASSPVVEGNTIYF.

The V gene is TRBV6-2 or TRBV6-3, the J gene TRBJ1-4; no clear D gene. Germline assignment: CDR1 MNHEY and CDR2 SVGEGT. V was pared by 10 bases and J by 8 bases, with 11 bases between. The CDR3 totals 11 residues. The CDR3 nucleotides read TGTGCCACACGGACCGGCGAAAAACTGTTTTTT. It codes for CATRTGEKLFF.

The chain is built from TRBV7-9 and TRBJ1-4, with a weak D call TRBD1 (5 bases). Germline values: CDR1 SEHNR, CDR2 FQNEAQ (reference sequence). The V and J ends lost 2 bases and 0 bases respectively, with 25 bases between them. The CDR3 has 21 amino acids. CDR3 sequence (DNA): TGTGCCAGCAGCTTAACGGGGGACGGACTACTCAATACTGCAACTAATGAAAAACTGTTTTTT. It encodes CASSLTGDGLLNTATNEKLFF.

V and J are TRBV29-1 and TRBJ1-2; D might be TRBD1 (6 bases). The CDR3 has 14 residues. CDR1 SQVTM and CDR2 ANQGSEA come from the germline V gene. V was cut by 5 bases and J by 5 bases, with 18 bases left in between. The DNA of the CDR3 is TGCAGCGTTTCCCCAGGGGCATCTGATTATGGCTACACCTTC. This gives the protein CSVSPGASDYGYTF.

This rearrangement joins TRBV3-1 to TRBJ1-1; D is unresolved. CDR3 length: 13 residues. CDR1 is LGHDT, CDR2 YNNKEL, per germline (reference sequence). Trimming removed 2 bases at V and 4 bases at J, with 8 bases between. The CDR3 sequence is CASSQQGFTEAFF. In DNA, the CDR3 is TGTGCCAGCAGCCAACAAGGGTTCACTGAAGCTTTCTTT.

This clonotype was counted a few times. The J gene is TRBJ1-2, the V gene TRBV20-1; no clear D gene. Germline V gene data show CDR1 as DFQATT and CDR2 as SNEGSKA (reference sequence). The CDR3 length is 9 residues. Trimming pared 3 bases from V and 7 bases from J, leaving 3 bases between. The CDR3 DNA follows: TGCAGTGCTAGCGGTGGCTACACCTTC. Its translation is CSASGGYTF.

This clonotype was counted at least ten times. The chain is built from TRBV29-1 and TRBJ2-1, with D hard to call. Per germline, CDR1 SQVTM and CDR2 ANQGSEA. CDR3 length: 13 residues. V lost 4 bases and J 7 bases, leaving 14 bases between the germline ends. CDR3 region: CSVVPRRLNEQFF. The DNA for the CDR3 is TGCAGCGTTGTCCCCAGAAGGTTGAATGAGCAGTTCTTC.

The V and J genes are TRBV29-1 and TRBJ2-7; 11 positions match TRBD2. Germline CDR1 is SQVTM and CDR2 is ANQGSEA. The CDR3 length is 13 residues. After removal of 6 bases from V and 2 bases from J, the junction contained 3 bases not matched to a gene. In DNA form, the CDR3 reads TGCAGCGTCGGGACTAGCGGTACCTACGAGCAGTACTTC. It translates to CSVGTSGTYEQYF.

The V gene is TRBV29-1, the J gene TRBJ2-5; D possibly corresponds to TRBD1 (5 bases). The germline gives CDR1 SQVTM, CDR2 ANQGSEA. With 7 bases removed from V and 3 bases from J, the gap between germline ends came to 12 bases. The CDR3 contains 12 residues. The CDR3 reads CSADREEETQYF. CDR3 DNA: TGCAGCGCAGACAGAGAAGAAGAGACCCAGTACTTC.

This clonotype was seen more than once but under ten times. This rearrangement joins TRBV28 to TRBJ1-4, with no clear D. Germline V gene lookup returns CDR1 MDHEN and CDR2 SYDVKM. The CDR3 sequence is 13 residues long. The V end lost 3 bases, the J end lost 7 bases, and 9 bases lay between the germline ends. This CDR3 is CASSLQHLEKLFF. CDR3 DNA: TGTGCCAGCAGTTTGCAGCACCTTGAAAAACTGTTTTTT. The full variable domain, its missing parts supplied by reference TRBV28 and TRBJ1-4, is DVKVTQSSRYLVKRTGEKVFLECVQDMDHENMFWYRQDPGLGLRLIYFSYDVKMKEKGDIPEGYSVSREKKERFSLILESASTNQTSMYLCASSLQHLEKLFFGSGTQLSVL.

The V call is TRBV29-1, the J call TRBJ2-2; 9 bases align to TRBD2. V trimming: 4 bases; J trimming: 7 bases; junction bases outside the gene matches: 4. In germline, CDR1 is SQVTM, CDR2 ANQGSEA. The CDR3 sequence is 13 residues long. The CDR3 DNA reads TGCAGCGTTGTAGCGGGAGCGGGCGGGGAGCTGTTTTTT. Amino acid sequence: CSVVAGAGGELFF.

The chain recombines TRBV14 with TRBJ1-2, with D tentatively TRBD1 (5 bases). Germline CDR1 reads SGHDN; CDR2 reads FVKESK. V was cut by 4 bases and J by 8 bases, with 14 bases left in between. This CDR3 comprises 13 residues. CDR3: CASSPWGDWGYTF. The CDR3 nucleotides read TGTGCCAGCAGCCCCTGGGGGGATTGGGGCTACACCTTC. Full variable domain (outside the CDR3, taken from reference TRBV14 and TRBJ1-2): EAGVTQFPSHSVIEKGQTVTLRCDPISGHDNLYWYRRVMGKEIKFLLHFVKESKQDESGMPNNRFLAERTGGTYSTLKVQPAELEDSGVYFCASSPWGDWGYTFGSGTRLTVV.

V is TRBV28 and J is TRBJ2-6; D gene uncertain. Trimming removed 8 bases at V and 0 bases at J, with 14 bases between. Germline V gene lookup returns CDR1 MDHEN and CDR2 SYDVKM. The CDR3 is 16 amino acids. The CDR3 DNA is TGTGCCAGCGCGGACCCAGGTATCTCTGGGGCCAACGTCCTGACTTTC. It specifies CASADPGISGANVLTF.

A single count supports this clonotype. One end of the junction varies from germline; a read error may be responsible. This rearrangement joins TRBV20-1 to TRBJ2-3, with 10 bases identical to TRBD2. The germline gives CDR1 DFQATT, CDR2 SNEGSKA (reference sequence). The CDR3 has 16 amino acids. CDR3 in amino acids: CSVRSPGLAPADTQYF. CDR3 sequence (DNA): TGCAGTGTTAGATCACCGGGACTAGCGCCCGCAGATACGCAGTATTTT.